This TCR beta chain comes out of a study of memory CD4+ T cells and cytomegalovirus serostatus. The overall study: This sample comes from healthy Belgian adults, roughly nine CMV seropositive, under 25 seronegative.

The CDR3 runs to 13 residues. V lost 6 bases to trimming and J lost 4 bases, with 12 bases between them. CDR1 and CDR2 (germline): SGHRS, YFSETQ. Single viable CD3+CD4+CD8-CD45RO+ cells were sorted as the memory CD4+ T cells. CD4+ T cells were isolated by positive magnetic selection. Methods used by the authors: Out-of-frame sequences were removed, leaving about 2,300,000 distinct TCRbeta sequences. Profiling relied on immunoSEQ multiplex PCR, and the TCRdb table lists in-frame clones only, not all of them. Clone size and the V and J calls come from that table; the DNA yielded D and trimming. The data contain just over 25,000 clones, roughly 80% of them singletons.

The chain combines TRBV5-1 with TRBJ2-3; D unresolved. The specimen was memory CD4+ T cells from blood. This clonotype was obtained from an adult in good health and CMV-seronegative. This CDR3 is CASTPGTADTQYF. In nucleotides, the CDR3 is TGCGCCAGCACCCCAGGTACGGCAGATACGCAGTATTTT.